The 15 T cell receptor beta chains listed next were all sequenced from one sample in a study of cytomegalovirus exposure and HLA in healthy donors. PCR used 60 Vbeta primers and 13 Jbeta primers. Sequencing was performed with immunoSEQ multiplex PCR; in TCRdb, only in-frame clones are kept and a portion is missing. The sample carries 150,000 to 200,000 clones, 80% to 85% recorded once. Sequencing used PBMCs. The source of these receptors is a boy between 2 and 10 years old in good health and CMV-seronegative.

The chain couples TRBV19 to TRBJ1-1; D gene ambiguous. CDR1 and CDR2 from the germline V gene are LNHDA and SQIVND (reference sequence). Trimming pared 10 bases from V and 11 bases from J, leaving 11 bases between. The CDR3 length is 9 residues. The CDR3 nucleotides are TGTGCCATCCCGACTGGGGCTTTCTTT. This codes for CAIPTGAFF.

The chain combines TRBV9 with TRBJ2-5, with 9 bases fitting TRBD2. With V trimmed by 2 bases and J by 1 base, 3 bases remained unmatched. Germline V lookup: CDR1 SGDLS, CDR2 YYNGEE. This CDR3 spans 15 amino acids. The DNA of the CDR3 is TGTGCCAGCAGCGTTAGCGGGAGTAGCCAAGAGACCCAGTACTTC. This translates into CASSVSGSSQETQYF.

The rearrangement uses TRBV7-9 and TRBJ2-1, with D possibly matching TRBD2 (5 bases). V gave up 6 bases and J gave up 7 bases, with 13 bases separating them. This CDR3 region has 13 residues. The germline V gene has CDR1 SEHNR and CDR2 FQNEAQ (reference sequence). The CDR3 DNA reads TGTGCCAGCAGTATCGGCGGGCCTAATGAGCAGTTCTTC. Its translation is CASSIGGPNEQFF. Complete variable domain (other parts from reference TRBV7-9 and TRBJ2-1): DTGVSQNPRHKITKRGQNVTFRCDPISEHNRLYWYRQTLGQGPEFLTYFQNEAQLEKSRLLSDRFSAERPKGSFSTLEIQRTEQGDSAMYLCASSIGGPNEQFFGPGTRLTVL.

The chain joins TRBV28 to TRBJ2-1, with a possible D match to TRBD1 (5 bases). V lost 10 bases and J lost 7, with 14 bases in between. This CDR3 spans 12 amino acids. From germline, CDR1 is MDHEN and CDR2 SYDVKM. DNA of the CDR3: TGTGCCAACTCTTTGCAGGGAAATGAGCAGTTCTTC. Its protein product is CANSLQGNEQFF.

The chain uses TRBV6-1 and TRBJ1-1, with D unresolved. CDR3 length: 15 amino acids. Germline lookup yields CDR1 MNHNS and CDR2 SASEGT. Trimming pared 0 bases from V and 0 bases from J, leaving 8 bases between. The CDR3 coding sequence is TGTGCCAGCAGTGAAGCAGGAACTATGAACACTGAAGCTTTCTTT. Amino acid sequence: CASSEAGTMNTEAFF.

The J gene is TRBJ1-1, the V gene TRBV7-9, with 8 bases that match TRBD1. The CDR3 runs to 17 residues. Germline loops: CDR1 SEHNR, CDR2 FQNEAQ (reference sequence). Trimming removed 0 bases from V and 0 bases from J; junction bases left unmatched: 6. The DNA of the CDR3 is TGTGCCAGCAGCTTAGCGACAGGGGCTGCCGTGAACACTGAAGCTTTCTTT. Encoded protein: CASSLATGAAVNTEAFF.

A single count supports this clone. One end of the junction fails to match germline, which may point to a read error. This sequence joins TRBV10-3 and TRBJ2-1; D unclear. Germline V gives CDR1 ENHRY, CDR2 SYGVKD. The CDR3 spans 12 residues. The CDR3 DNA reads as TGTGCCATCAGTGATCCCTATAATGAGCAGTTCTTC. Amino acids: CAISDPYNEQFF.

The chain recombines TRBV11-2 with TRBJ2-1; 15 bases fit TRBD2. After removal of 5 bases from V and 9 bases from J, the junction contained 5 bases not matched to a gene. Per the germline V gene, CDR1 is SGHAT and CDR2 is FQNNGV. The CDR3 covers 15 residues. The CDR3 loop is CASSRGLAGGLEQFF. The CDR3 DNA sequence: TGTGCCAGCAGCCGTGGACTAGCGGGAGGGCTTGAGCAGTTCTTC.

This chain connects TRBV14 to TRBJ1-3; the D gene is possibly TRBD1 (5 bases). V lost 5 bases to trimming and J lost 0 bases, with 14 bases between them. CDR1 is SGHDN, CDR2 FVKESK, per germline. CDR3 length: 16 amino acids. CDR3 nucleotides: TGTGCCAGCAGCGCATTGGACATCTTCTCTGGAAACACCATATATTTT. This codes for CASSALDIFSGNTIYF.

V gene TRBV7-9 combines with J gene TRBJ2-1, with 8 nucleotides matching TRBD2. With 5 bases clipped from V and 0 bases from J, the junction kept 6 bases outside the gene matches. The CDR3 loop spans 16 amino acids. The germline V gene encodes CDR1 SEHNR and CDR2 FQNEAQ (reference sequence). The CDR3, as DNA: TGTGCCAGCAGCCCCCTTGCGGGAGGCTCCTACAATGAGCAGTTCTTC. Translation: CASSPLAGGSYNEQFF.

This clone has a single count. The chain's CDR3 is CASSPYGQGPMNTEAFF. In DNA form, the CDR3 reads TGTGCCAGCAGCCCCTACGGACAGGGACCTATGAACACTGAAGCTTTCTTT. The chain is built from TRBV7-9 and TRBJ1-1; 8 bases align to TRBD1. Trimming at V came to 5 bases and at J to 0 bases, leaving 11 bases not matched to a gene. The CDR3 totals 17 residues. Germline CDR1 and CDR2: SEHNR and FQNEAQ (reference sequence).

This clone was picked up a small number of times. This chain connects TRBV6-5 to TRBJ2-7, with D unclear. The germline gives CDR1 MNHEY, CDR2 SVGAGI. The CDR3 is 14 amino acids. Between the trimmed V and J ends, which lost 6 bases and 2 bases, there was a span of 14 bases. The CDR3: CASSTSGSPYEQYF. As DNA, the CDR3 is TGTGCCAGCAGCACATCCGGGTCCCCCTACGAGCAGTACTTC.

V is TRBV7-2 and J is TRBJ2-5, with D possibly being TRBD1 (6 bases). The better agreement between TRBJ2-7 and the DNA end casts doubt on the J call. Germline CDR1 and CDR2: SGHTA and FQGNSA. This CDR3 region has 13 residues. This CDR3 reads CASSSDRSYEQYF. The CDR3 DNA reads as TGTGCCAGCAGCTCCGACAGGTCCTACGAGCAGTACTTC.

The chain is built from TRBV30 and TRBJ2-5; 10 bases are shared with TRBD1. There are 12 residues in the CDR3. The germline V gene encodes CDR1 GTSNPN and CDR2 SVGIG (reference sequence). After removal of 1 base from V and 7 bases from J, the junction contained 0 bases not matched to a gene. The CDR3 region is CAWSGTGGTQYF. The CDR3 nucleotides read TGTGCCTGGAGTGGGACAGGGGGGACCCAGTACTTC. The full variable domain, rest sourced from reference TRBV30 and TRBJ2-5, is SQTIHQWPATLVQPVGSPLSLECTVEGTSNPNLYWYRQAAGRGLQLLFYSVGIGQISSEVPQNLSASRPQDRQFILSSKKLLLSDSGFYLCAWSGTGGTQYFGPGTRLLVL.

V is TRBV28 and J is TRBJ2-7, with 7 nucleotides matching TRBD1. CDR1 and CDR2 from the germline V gene are MDHEN and SYDVKM. The CDR3 is 13 amino acids. V lost 2 bases and J lost 4; bases outside the gene matches: 2. The CDR3 loop reads CASSLDRVYEQYF. The CDR3 bases are TGTGCCAGCAGTTTAGACAGGGTTTACGAGCAGTACTTC.